The clone carrying this TCR beta chain appeared once. This sample stems from a study of Ad26.COV2.S vaccination and SARS-CoV-2 variants. The repertoire was sequenced with immunoSEQ multiplex PCR; TCRdb's copy has only in-frame clones and lacks some. This table holds some 270,000 clones, around 90% found once. The CDR3 totals 19 residues. The trim removed 6 bases at V and 0 bases at J, leaving 13 bases unmatched. From germline, CDR1 is SGHVS and CDR2 FNYEAQ. Treatment of the sample: 19 received Ad26.COV2.S at low or high dose, single or two shots; about 5 received placebo; per-sample allocation not given. Sampling happened 63 days after the first vaccine or placebo injection.

This TCR derives from a person aged 18-60 years who received the Ad26.COV2.S COVID-19 vaccine or a placebo. The sample in question was peripheral blood, obtained in a trial of Ad26.COV2.S vaccine versus placebo. This chain connects TRBV7-6 to TRBJ2-6, with 8 bases fitting TRBD1. CDR3 amino acids: CASRPFSGQGRSGANVLTF. CDR3 DNA sequence: TGTGCCAGCAGACCTTTCTCCGGACAGGGCCGCTCTGGGGCCAACGTCCTGACTTTC.